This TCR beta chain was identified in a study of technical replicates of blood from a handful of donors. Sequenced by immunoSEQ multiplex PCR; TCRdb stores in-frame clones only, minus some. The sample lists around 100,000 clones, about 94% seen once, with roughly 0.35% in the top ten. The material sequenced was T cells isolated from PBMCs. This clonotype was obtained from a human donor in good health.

CDR3 sequence reads: CASSQMNIVEQYF. In DNA form, the CDR3 reads TGTGCCAGCAGCCAGATGAATATAGTCGAGCAGTACTTC. The rearrangement joins TRBV14 to TRBJ2-7; D is undetermined. CDR1 and CDR2 (germline): SGHDN, FVKESK. The CDR3 spans 13 residues. Trimming removed 3 bases from V and 6 bases from J, with 12 bases in between.